A single sample is the source of the 10 T cell receptor beta chains below, sequenced in a study of T cell repertoires in cytomegalovirus infection. TCRdb reprocessed the reads via MiXCR and lists one record per CDR3 protein. The sample carries hundreds of thousands of distinct CDR3 sequences, under 25% recorded once. Material for sequencing was CD8+ T cells from PBMCs. All receptors come from a human donor in good health (CMV status not recorded). Some clones in this sample may be carry-over from other donors' samples.

V is TRBV11-3 and J is TRBJ2-1; 7 positions match TRBD2. V dropped 0 bases and J dropped 5; count of bases not matched to a gene: 4. The CDR3 is made up of 15 amino acids. CDR1 is SGHNT and CDR2 is YENEEA in the germline V gene. CDR3 residues: CASSLDSLADNEQFF. CDR3 bases: TGTGCCAGCAGCTTAGATAGCCTAGCGGACAATGAGCAGTTCTTC.

This clonotype came up many times. The chain combines TRBV28 with TRBJ2-5; 8 positions agree with TRBD2. Germline V gene data show CDR1 as MDHEN and CDR2 as SYDVKM. This CDR3 has 17 residues. The V segment lost 7 bases and the J segment 2 bases; nucleotides outside the gene matches: 15. CDR3 DNA: TGTGCCAGCACCGCGGGAGGTCCCCGGGTTAGGCAAGAGACCCAGTACTTC. This codes for CASTAGGPRVRQETQYF.

This clonotype has a handful of counts. The chain recombines TRBV2 with TRBJ1-1; D might be TRBD1 (6 bases). The length of the CDR3 is 12 residues. From germline, CDR1 is SNHLY and CDR2 FYNNEI. V was trimmed by 7 bases and J by 1 base, leaving 7 bases between them. The DNA for the CDR3 is TGTGCCAGCACAGGGGAGAACACTGAAGCTTTCTTT. Its translation is CASTGENTEAFF.

This clonotype was recorded a few times. This chain links TRBV28 with TRBJ2-1, with D perhaps assigned TRBD1 or TRBD2 (5 bases each). V lost 8 bases to trimming and J lost 0 bases, with 17 bases between them. Germline CDR1 MDHEN, CDR2 SYDVKM. The CDR3 is made up of 16 amino acids. The CDR3 here is CASLGGAWSSYNEQFF. Written as DNA, the CDR3 is TGTGCCAGCCTTGGGGGTGCCTGGAGCTCCTACAATGAGCAGTTCTTC.

This clonotype occurred a few times. The chain has TRBV2 and TRBJ2-7; 9 nucleotides match TRBD1. The CDR3 totals 14 residues. The germline V gene has CDR1 SNHLY and CDR2 FYNNEI. V gave up 4 bases and J gave up 6 bases; unmatched junction bases: 7. The CDR3 here is CASSAWTGAGEQYF. Written as DNA, the CDR3 is TGTGCCAGCAGTGCTTGGACAGGGGCTGGCGAGCAGTACTTC.

This clonotype was found many times. The J gene is TRBJ2-5, the V gene TRBV25-1; D is ambiguous. Trimming removed 3 bases from V and 1 base from J, with 3 bases in between. The CDR3 length is 12 residues. Germline CDR1 reads MGHDK; CDR2 reads SYGVNS. CDR3 bases: TGTGCCAGCAGTGATGTCCAAGAGACCCAGTACTTC. Residues: CASSDVQETQYF.

The V gene is TRBV19, the J gene TRBJ2-7; 7 nucleotides line up with TRBD2. CDR1 is LNHDA and CDR2 is SQIVND in the germline V gene (reference sequence). The CDR3 spans 14 residues. J was trimmed by 0 bases and V by 5 bases; bases with no gene match: 4. CDR3 in amino acids: CASSPSGVSYEQYF. Written as DNA, the CDR3 is TGTGCCAGTAGTCCCAGCGGGGTCTCCTACGAGCAGTACTTC.

This clonotype was detected a few times. The chain uses TRBV2 and TRBJ2-1; the match to TRBD2 covers 8 bases. Germline V gives CDR1 SNHLY, CDR2 FYNNEI. The V gene end was trimmed by 4 bases and the J gene end by 5 bases; junction bases not matched to a gene: 7. The CDR3 has 15 amino acids. The CDR3 spells CASSAPGLVNNEQFF. CDR3 nucleotide sequence: TGTGCCAGCAGTGCCCCGGGACTAGTCAACAATGAGCAGTTCTTC.

This clonotype has only a few counts. V gene TRBV6-6 combines with J gene TRBJ2-7; the match to TRBD1 covers 8 bases. The CDR3 has 15 residues. V trimming: 6 bases; J trimming: 3 bases; junction bases outside the gene matches: 10. Looked up from germline, CDR1 is MNHNY and CDR2 is SVGAGI (reference sequence). The CDR3 reads CASRARDRNVYEQYF. Written as DNA, the CDR3 is TGTGCCAGCAGGGCCCGGGACAGGAACGTCTACGAGCAGTACTTC.

In this sample, this clonotype turned up a few times. V and J are TRBV29-1 and TRBJ2-1, with D possibly matching TRBD2 (6 bases). Germline loops: CDR1 SQVTM, CDR2 ANQGSEA. CDR3 length: 13 residues. Trimming shortened V by 4 bases and J by 6 bases, and 13 bases separated the two germline ends. The CDR3 bases are TGCAGCGTTGCCCCCGTGGGAGGCAATGAGCAGTTCTTC. This gives the protein CSVAPVGGNEQFF.